This entry concerns a single T cell receptor (beta chain). The data originate from a study of blood T cell repertoires in COVID-19. Study information: Nucleic acid was either cDNA or gDNA, and it came from T cells, B-cell-depleted T cells, or PBMCs.

This CDR3 spans 15 amino acids. V was clipped by 1 base and J by 0 bases; unmatched bases: 2. Looked up from germline, CDR1 is MGHRA and CDR2 is YSYEKL. Generated by immunoSEQ multiplex PCR, the TCRdb table keeps only in-frame clones and is missing some. Of about 70,000 clones detected, roughly four fifths appear once; the ten largest clones hold roughly 20%. The rearrangement joins TRBV4-1 to TRBJ1-1; 7 bases are shared with TRBD1. The material sequenced was peripheral blood. This TCR was recovered from a man in his 70s with acute or convalescent COVID-19. The chain's CDR3 is CASSQGDRVNTEAFF. The CDR3 bases are TGCGCCAGCAGCCAAGGCGACAGGGTGAACACTGAAGCTTTCTTT.